Following are 3 T cell receptor beta chains from one sample sequenced in a study of neurological immune-mediated disorders. TCRdb reanalysed the 5' RACE reads using MiXCR and keeps one entry per CDR3 protein. The top ten hold approximately 5.3% of the sample, which has roughly 47,000 distinct CDR3 sequences, around 4.5% seen once. The source material was PBMCs. These receptors were taken from a woman aged 55-69 years with multiple sclerosis.

This clonotype was counted many times. CDR3 sequence: CASMGLAPSGADTQYF. CDR3 sequence (DNA): TGTGCCAGCATGGGACTAGCTCCGTCAGGGGCAGATACGCAGTATTTT. The chain has TRBV2 and TRBJ2-3, with 9 nucleotides matching TRBD2. V lost 7 bases to trimming and J lost 4 bases; unmatched junction nucleotides: 12. Germline assignment: CDR1 SNHLY and CDR2 FYNNEI. CDR3 size: 16 residues. Drawing the rest from reference TRBV2 and TRBJ2-3, the complete variable domain is EPEVTQTPSHQVTQMGQEVILRCVPISNHLYFYWYRQILGQKVEFLVSFYNNEISEKSEIFDDQFSVERPDGSNFTLKIRSTKLEDSAMYFCASMGLAPSGADTQYFGPGTRLTVL.

The table lists this clonotype with many counts. The chain joins TRBV6-6 to TRBJ1-1, with D tentatively TRBD1 (6 bases). With 8 bases removed from V and 1 base from J, the gap between germline ends came to 14 bases. This CDR3 region has 14 residues. In germline, CDR1 is MNHNY, CDR2 SVGAGI (reference sequence). CDR3 residues: CASRPGVTNTEAFF. The CDR3 DNA follows: TGTGCCAGCCGGCCAGGGGTGACGAACACTGAAGCTTTCTTT.

The chain has TRBV20-1 and TRBJ1-1; weak D call: TRBD1 (6 bases). This CDR3 comprises 14 residues. Trimming left V 5 bases short and J 0 bases short, with 13 bases between. Germline-derived CDR1 and CDR2 are DFQATT and SNEGSKA (reference sequence). CDR3 region: CSAFMPGVNTEAFF. The CDR3 DNA sequence: TGCAGTGCTTTCATGCCAGGGGTGAACACTGAAGCTTTCTTT.